The rows below give T cell receptor beta chains drawn from one sample of a study of patients and donors after allogeneic stem cell transplantation. TCRdb reprocessed the RT-PCR reads with MiXCR, giving one entry per CDR3 protein. The sample yields approximately 410,000 distinct CDR3 sequences, approximately 16% seen once. Material: blood, either unsorted or a sorted T cell fraction (not recorded which). These receptors all stem from a human donor who was either an allogeneic HSCT recipient or a stem cell or donor lymphocyte infusion donor (not recorded which). It is not recorded whose cells these are; they may come from a transplant donor. CDR3s include the opening cysteine and the closing phenylalanine or tryptophan. The D gene is left open where the match is weak. Only some rows state a clone size, as once, few, many or a class for expanded clones.

J,size,V,D,CDR3,DNA
TRBJ1-5,few,TRBV6-5,NA,CASSWGASRQPQHF,TGTGCCAGCAGTTGGGGGGCTAGTCGGCAGCCCCAGCATTTT
TRBJ2-3,NA,TRBV20-1,NA,CSVVGQVF,TGCAGTGTAGTCGGGCAAGTTTTT
TRBJ2-7,NA,TRBV7-2,TRBD1,CASNGQATPYEQYF,TGTGCCAGCAATGGACAGGCCACTCCCTACGAGCAGTACTTC
TRBJ2-5,NA,TRBV5-1,NA,CASSLESAPQETQYF,TGCGCCAGCAGCTTGGAGTCTGCACCCCAAGAGACCCAGTACTTC
TRBJ1-1,few,TRBV6-1,TRBD1,CASIPGQGADAFF,TGTGCCAGCATCCCGGGACAGGGGGCCGATGCTTTCTTT
TRBJ2-5,few,TRBV2,NA,CASRRAAQRQETQYF,TGTGCCAGCAGGAGGGCAGCACAAAGACAAGAGACCCAGTACTTC
TRBJ2-7,few,TRBV20-1,NA,CSARERPGGAYEQYF,TGCAGTGCTAGAGAGAGGCCGGGTGGGGCCTACGAGCAGTACTTC
TRBJ2-3,NA,TRBV18,TRBD2,CASSPWAEREDEDTQYF,TGTGCCAGCTCACCTTGGGCAGAGCGGGAGGATGAAGATACGCAGTATTTT
TRBJ2-1,few,TRBV7-3,TRBD2,CASSLSGGTYNEQFF,TGTGCCAGCAGCTTGAGCGGGGGGACATACAATGAGCAGTTCTTC
TRBJ2-5,NA,TRBV18,NA,CASSRSFGETQYF,TGTGCCAGCTCTCGGAGCTTTGGAGAGACCCAGTACTTC
TRBJ1-2,few,TRBV11-2,NA,CASSFEGAGYGYTF,TGTGCCAGCAGCTTCGAGGGTGCGGGCTATGGCTACACCTTC
TRBJ2-1,few,TRBV11-3,NA,CASSLGARLNEQFF,TGTGCCAGCAGCTTAGGGGCTAGACTCAATGAGCAGTTCTTC
TRBJ2-2,NA,TRBV4-2,NA,CASSQVVVTLKAGELFF,TGTGCCAGCAGCCAAGTTGTTGTGACTTTGAAGGCCGGGGAGCTGTTTTTT
TRBJ2-7,few,TRBV7-2,TRBD2,CASSLAGGWEQYF,TGTGCCAGCAGCTTAGCGGGAGGGTGGGAGCAGTACTTC
TRBJ2-2,NA,TRBV9,NA,CASSPDLRTGELFF,TGTGCCAGCAGCCCAGACCTGAGGACCGGGGAGCTGTTTTTT
TRBJ2-1,many,TRBV5-5,TRBD2,CASSFLASGVYNEQFF,TGTGCCAGCAGCTTCTTGGCTAGCGGAGTGTACAATGAGCAGTTCTTC
TRBJ2-2,NA,TRBV6-2/TRBV6-3,TRBD2,CASMGLAGGNTGELFF,TGTGCCAGCATGGGACTAGCGGGAGGGAACACCGGGGAGCTGTTTTTT
TRBJ2-1,NA,TRBV24-1,TRBD1,CATSDGTGEDEQFF,TGTGCCACCAGTGATGGGACAGGGGAGGATGAGCAGTTCTTC
TRBJ1-2,few,TRBV11-1,NA,CASRFSPQHGYTF,TGTGCCAGCAGGTTTTCACCTCAACATGGCTACACCTTC
TRBJ2-7,few,TRBV10-3,NA,CAITQAPSYEQYF,TGTGCCATCACCCAGGCCCCATCCTACGAGCAGTACTTC
TRBJ2-2,few,TRBV5-4,NA,CASSLGGAVTGELFF,TGTGCCAGCAGCTTGGGGGGCGCGGTAACCGGGGAGCTGTTTTTT
TRBJ2-7,few,TRBV29-1,TRBD1,CSVGTGRFREQYF,TGCAGCGTCGGGACAGGGAGGTTCCGCGAGCAGTACTTC
TRBJ2-7,few,TRBV5-1,NA,CASSRTGTYEQYF,TGCGCCAGCAGCCGGACGGGTACCTACGAGCAGTACTTC
TRBJ2-3,few,TRBV20-1,TRBD2,CSARDLRLAGQYF,TGCAGTGCTAGAGATTTAAGGCTAGCGGGACAGTATTTT
TRBJ1-1,few,TRBV20-1,TRBD1,CSAVGQPRNTEAFF,TGCAGTGCTGTGGGACAGCCGAGGAACACTGAAGCTTTCTTT
TRBJ1-6,NA,TRBV20-1,NA,CSLYLGSSYNSPLHF,TGCAGTCTCTACCTAGGAAGCTCCTATAATTCACCCCTCCACTTT
TRBJ2-7,few,TRBV5-6,TRBD1,CASRFRRDRVKEQYF,TGTGCCAGCAGGTTTCGCCGGGACAGGGTTAAAGAGCAGTACTTC
TRBJ2-7,many,TRBV5-6,NA,CASSLGGDSYEQYF,TGTGCCAGCAGCTTGGGCGGTGACTCCTACGAGCAGTACTTC
TRBJ1-1,NA,TRBV7-9,NA,CASSPSLGGKNTEAFF,TGTGCCAGCAGCCCCTCCCTCGGCGGCAAGAACACTGAAGCTTTCTTT
TRBJ2-1,NA,TRBV4-1,NA,CASSQDDPPYNEQFF,TGCGCCAGCAGCCAGGACGACCCTCCCTACAATGAGCAGTTCTTC
TRBJ2-1,NA,TRBV4-1,NA,CASSPLGVGGPLNEQFF,TGCGCCAGCAGCCCACTGGGAGTGGGGGGCCCCCTCAATGAGCAGTTCTTC
TRBJ1-5,few,TRBV19,NA,CASSLGHQNQPQHF,TGTGCCAGTAGCCTGGGACACCAAAATCAGCCCCAGCATTTT